Below, 32 T cell receptor beta chains from the same sample are listed, as sequenced in a study of T cell repertoires in cytomegalovirus infection. Their target antigens are unknown. In TCRdb, the reads were re-called with MiXCR into one record per CDR3 protein. Of around 310,000 distinct CDR3 sequences in the sample, around 29% were seen once. Source: cultured PBMCs, taken from culture after CMV antigen stimulation. These receptors originate from a human donor in good health (CMV status not recorded). Some clones in this sample may be carry-over from other donors' samples.

This clonotype was recorded a few times. V gene TRBV5-4 combines with J gene TRBJ2-6, with a weak D call TRBD2 (6 bases). Germline V CDR1 and CDR2: SGHNT, YYREEE (reference sequence). V lost 2 bases to trimming and J lost 2 bases, with 8 bases between them. The CDR3 covers 15 residues. The CDR3 spells CASSFGGPGANVLTF. The CDR3 nucleotides are TGTGCCAGCAGCTTCGGGGGACCTGGGGCCAACGTCCTGACTTTC.

The V gene is TRBV5-1, the J gene TRBJ1-1; TRBD1 matches 10 bases. This CDR3 spans 14 amino acids. Germline CDR1 reads SGHRS; CDR2 reads YFSETQ. Trimming took 4 bases from V and 4 from J; bases not matched to a gene: 4. CDR3 in DNA: TGCGCCAGCAGCACCGGACAGGGGGGCACTGAAGCTTTCTTT. Translated, it gives CASSTGQGGTEAFF.

This clonotype has only a few counts. The chain uses TRBV7-2 and TRBJ1-2; TRBD1 might be the D (6 bases). Germline V gives CDR1 SGHTA, CDR2 FQGNSA. This CDR3 has 15 amino acids. Trimming took 1 base from V and 4 from J, leaving 13 bases between them. The CDR3 region is CASSLGTGPFYGYTF. The CDR3 nucleotides are TGTGCCAGCAGCTTAGGAACAGGGCCATTCTATGGCTACACCTTC.

The chain links TRBV20-1 to TRBJ2-3; 11 nucleotides line up with TRBD2. CDR3 size: 14 residues. With V trimmed by 6 bases and J by 3 bases, 5 bases remained unmatched. Germline assignment: CDR1 DFQATT and CDR2 SNEGSKA (reference sequence). CDR3 region: CSAASGGRTDTQYF. Here the CDR3 DNA reads TGCAGTGCAGCTAGCGGGGGGCGGACAGATACGCAGTATTTT.

In its sample, this clonotype was seen many times. This chain uses TRBV7-8 with TRBJ2-1; D is unclear. The length of the CDR3 is 11 residues. Germline V gene sequence: CDR1 SGHVS, CDR2 FQNEAQ. The ends were cut back, 4 bases at V and 15 bases at J, with 13 bases in the middle. DNA of the CDR3: TGTGCCAGCAGCTGGGCCGGAGCAACGTTCTTC. Amino acids: CASSWAGATFF. Full variable domain (remainder filled in from reference TRBV7-8 and TRBJ2-1): GAGVSQSPRYKVAKRGQDVALRCDPISGHVSLFWYQQALGQGPEFLTYFQNEAQLDKSGLPSDRFFAERPEGSVSTLKIQRTQQEDSAVYLCASSWAGATFFGPGTRLTVL.

This rearrangement joins TRBV19 to TRBJ2-1; 12 positions match TRBD2. The CDR3 spans 16 residues. From germline, CDR1 is LNHDA and CDR2 SQIVND (reference sequence). J was trimmed by 10 bases and V by 6 bases; bases with no gene match: 13. For the CDR3, the DNA is TGTGCCAGTAGGCCCGGACTAGCGGGACTTGCAGGGGAGCAGTTCTTC. The encoded protein is CASRPGLAGLAGEQFF.

The chain links TRBV6-6 to TRBJ2-3; either TRBD1 or TRBD2 may supply D (5 bases each). From germline, CDR1 is MNHNY and CDR2 SVGAGI (reference sequence). The CDR3 is 15 amino acids. V was pared by 0 bases and J by 2 bases, with 9 bases between. CDR3 sequence reads: CASSYSGEPTDTQYF. CDR3 nucleotide sequence: TGTGCCAGCAGTTACTCGGGGGAACCCACAGATACGCAGTATTTT.

This clonotype was counted between two and nine times. J is TRBJ1-1 and V is TRBV6-2 or TRBV6-3; 9 positions match TRBD1. Germline-derived CDR1 and CDR2 are MNHEY and SVGEGT. The CDR3 is made up of 16 amino acids. The V segment lost 5 bases and the J segment 3 bases; nucleotides outside the gene matches: 10. Written as DNA, the CDR3 is TGTGCCAGCAGTCCCCACAGGGGGCGCTTGGACACTGAAGCTTTCTTT. This translates into CASSPHRGRLDTEAFF.

This clonotype showed up many times. The chain joins TRBV7-8 to TRBJ2-5; D is perhaps TRBD2 (8 bases). The V gene lost 5 bases and the J gene lost 6 bases, with 22 bases spanning the gap. Per the germline V gene, CDR1 is SGHVS and CDR2 is FQNEAQ. The CDR3 contains 16 residues. The DNA of the CDR3 is TGTGCCAGCAGCCCCCGAACGGGAGGGGGCGCGAAGACCCAGTACTTC. It yields the protein CASSPRTGGGAKTQYF.

This clonotype was seen at least ten times. In DNA form, the CDR3 reads TGTGCCAGCACCTTTGGGGGAGCTGGAAACACCATATATTTT. As protein: CASTFGGAGNTIYF. The rearrangement joins TRBV7-8 to TRBJ1-3; tentative D call: TRBD1 (5 bases). The CDR3 totals 14 residues. V was trimmed by 7 bases and J by 2 bases, leaving 12 bases between them. Germline assignment: CDR1 SGHVS and CDR2 FQNEAQ.

In this sample, this clonotype turned up many times. The V call is TRBV7-8, the J call TRBJ1-2; 7 nucleotides match TRBD1. The V gene's germline CDR1 is SGHVS and CDR2 FQNEAQ. The CDR3 spans 17 residues. With V trimmed by 0 bases and J by 0 bases, 7 bases remained unmatched. The CDR3 is CASSLAAGGASNYGYTF. The CDR3 DNA sequence: TGTGCCAGCAGCTTAGCGGCAGGGGGTGCTTCTAACTATGGCTACACCTTC.

The table lists this clonotype with a few counts. This CDR3 reads CASSPPGLATDTQYF. CDR3 in DNA: TGTGCCAGCAGTCCTCCGGGACTCGCCACAGATACGCAGTATTTT. The chain combines TRBV12-3 or TRBV12-4 with TRBJ2-3, with D maybe TRBD2 (6 bases). CDR3 length: 15 residues. Trimming removed 5 bases at V and 2 bases at J, with 14 bases between.

This chain connects TRBV5-4 to TRBJ2-2; no clear D. Germline assignment: CDR1 SGHNT and CDR2 YYREEE (reference sequence). This CDR3 spans 14 amino acids. V lost 0 bases, J lost 4 bases, and 7 bases lay in between. CDR3 residues: CASSLGQRTGELFF. Written as DNA, the CDR3 is TGTGCCAGCAGCTTGGGTCAGCGCACCGGGGAGCTGTTTTTT.

The rearrangement joins TRBV7-9 to TRBJ1-5; the match to TRBD1 covers 7 bases. V trimming: 1 base; J trimming: 4 bases; junction bases outside the gene matches: 7. Per the germline V gene, CDR1 is SEHNR and CDR2 is FQNEAQ (reference sequence). This CDR3 comprises 16 residues. CDR3 DNA sequence: TGTGCCAGCAGCTTAGGCCCGGAGGGGGCTAATCAGCCCCAGCATTTT. It codes for CASSLGPEGANQPQHF. Complete variable domain (other parts from reference TRBV7-9 and TRBJ1-5): DTGVSQNPRHKITKRGQNVTFRCDPISEHNRLYWYRQTLGQGPEFLTYFQNEAQLEKSRLLSDRFSAERPKGSFSTLEIQRTEQGDSAMYLCASSLGPEGANQPQHFGDGTRLSIL.

The table lists this clonotype with a few counts. J is TRBJ2-3 and V is TRBV7-3; TRBD2 matches 12 bases. The CDR3 has 16 residues. Germline lookup yields CDR1 SGHTA and CDR2 FQGTGA. Trimming removed 5 bases from V and 1 base from J; junction bases left unmatched: 4. The CDR3 sequence: CASSPTSGSGTDTQYF. DNA for the CDR3: TGTGCCAGCAGCCCGACTAGCGGGAGTGGCACAGATACGCAGTATTTT.

The genes are TRBV29-1 and TRBJ2-1, with 11 bases fitting TRBD2. Unmatched junction bases numbered 16, after V lost 6 bases and J lost 9 bases. Germline CDR1 reads SQVTM; CDR2 reads ANQGSEA. The CDR3 is 16 residues long. The CDR3 region has the DNA TGCAGCGTCCACCTAATCACTAGCGGGAGTTTCATTGAGCAGTTCTTC. Its translation: CSVHLITSGSFIEQFF.

Here the CDR3 reads CATSDRTSGGNNEQFF. CDR3 nucleotide sequence: TGTGCCACCAGTGACAGGACTAGCGGGGGAAACAATGAGCAGTTCTTC. The chain links TRBV24-1 to TRBJ2-1; 13 nucleotides align to TRBD2. Trimming cost V 4 bases and J 5 bases; bases outside gene matches: 4. Germline V gene sequence: CDR1 KGHDR, CDR2 SFDVKD. The CDR3 loop spans 16 amino acids.

This clonotype was seen a few times. The rearrangement uses TRBV7-8 and TRBJ1-3, with a weak D call TRBD1 (5 bases). CDR1 is SGHVS and CDR2 is FQNEAQ in the germline V gene. The CDR3 is made up of 16 amino acids. V gave up 1 base and J gave up 0 bases, with 10 bases separating them. The CDR3 loop is CASSLGGANSGNTIYF. The CDR3 nucleotides read TGTGCCAGCAGCTTAGGTGGGGCCAACTCTGGAAACACCATATATTTT.

The V and J genes are TRBV11-2 and TRBJ2-6, with a weak D call TRBD1 (6 bases). Per germline, CDR1 SGHAT and CDR2 FQNNGV. Trimming cost V 6 bases and J 0 bases, with 15 bases left between them. The CDR3 totals 17 residues. CDR3 residues: CASSDWTASSGANVLTF. CDR3 sequence (DNA): TGTGCCAGCAGTGATTGGACAGCCAGCTCTGGGGCCAACGTCCTGACTTTC.

The chain joins TRBV5-4 to TRBJ1-1; D not resolved. The CDR3 covers 13 residues. V lost 4 bases and J lost 4, with 11 bases in between. The germline CDR1 and CDR2 sequences are SGHNT and YYREEE (reference sequence). The CDR3: CASSAGPITEAFF. CDR3 bases: TGTGCCAGCAGCGCCGGACCAATCACTGAAGCTTTCTTT.

The J gene is TRBJ1-3, the V gene TRBV19; no definite D call. This CDR3 has 17 amino acids. Per germline, CDR1 LNHDA and CDR2 SQIVND (reference sequence). V was pared by 3 bases and J by 0 bases, with 15 bases between. CDR3 bases: TGTGCCAGTAGTATCCCCCCCCCCAGGAGCTCTGGAAACACCATATATTTT. It yields the protein CASSIPPPRSSGNTIYF.

In this sample, this clonotype is medium-sized. V is TRBV28 and J is TRBJ2-3; a weak D match, TRBD2 (5 bases). Between the trimmed V and J ends, which lost 4 bases and 0 bases, there was a span of 32 bases. Germline V gene sequence: CDR1 MDHEN, CDR2 SYDVKM. The CDR3 length is 22 residues. CDR3 DNA: TGTGCCAGCAGTTCGTATCTGGTTGGGTCCTCCCCGGGGTCTTCTAGCACAGATACGCAGTATTTT. Its translation: CASSSYLVGSSPGSSSTDTQYF.

The chain couples TRBV7-8 to TRBJ2-7, with a tentative D call TRBD2 (5 bases). V shed 3 bases and J shed 4 bases, with 13 bases lying between them. The germline gives CDR1 SGHVS, CDR2 FQNEAQ. The CDR3 has 14 amino acids. The DNA for the CDR3 is TGTGCCAGCAGCTTGGACTCTTTCCGTTACGAGCAGTACTTC. Encoded protein: CASSLDSFRYEQYF.

The chain combines TRBV7-6 with TRBJ1-2; D might be TRBD1 (5 bases). Germline assignment: CDR1 SGHVS and CDR2 FNYEAQ. The CDR3 is 16 residues long. The V end was cut by 4 bases, the J end by 5 bases, with 20 bases between. The CDR3 DNA sequence: TGTGCCAGCAGCTCAGAGCCAGTCGGGGGTGGGTATGGCTACACCTTC. Residues: CASSSEPVGGGYGYTF.

This clonotype was observed a few times. The genes are TRBV10-3 and TRBJ2-3; 10 bases line up with TRBD2. The CDR3 spans 15 residues. CDR1 and CDR2 (germline): ENHRY, SYGVKD. The V gene end was trimmed by 10 bases and the J gene end by 1 base; junction bases not matched to a gene: 8. CDR3 sequence: CATQTGLAGTDTQYF. In DNA, the CDR3 is TGTGCCACCCAAACCGGACTAGCGGGCACAGATACGCAGTATTTT.

The chain has TRBV19 and TRBJ1-5; 8 bases match TRBD1. Germline V gene data show CDR1 as LNHDA and CDR2 as SQIVND (reference sequence). CDR3 length: 15 residues. After removal of 2 bases from V and 3 bases from J, the junction contained 3 bases not matched to a gene. In nucleotides, the CDR3 is TGTGCCAGTAGTATAATGGACAGGGCCAATCAGCCCCAGCATTTT. It encodes CASSIMDRANQPQHF.

The CDR3 sequence: CASGSGSRNEQFF. CDR3 bases: TGTGCTAGTGGTTCGGGATCACGTAATGAGCAGTTCTTC. This chain joins TRBV12-5 and TRBJ2-1; D is possibly TRBD2 (5 bases). Germline V gene data show CDR1 as LGHNT and CDR2 as FRNRAP. Trimming shortened V by 4 bases and J by 7 bases, and 11 bases separated the two germline ends. The CDR3 has 13 amino acids.

In its sample, this clonotype was seen many times. The V call is TRBV7-2, the J call TRBJ2-7; 11 bases match TRBD1. Trimming at V came to 4 bases and at J to 6 bases, leaving 5 bases not matched to a gene. Germline CDR1 and CDR2: SGHTA and FQGNSA. The CDR3 runs to 14 residues. The CDR3 region has the DNA TGTGCCAGCAGCTACAGGACAGGGGGCAGCGAGCAGTACTTC. This codes for CASSYRTGGSEQYF.

This chain joins TRBV5-6 and TRBJ2-3; TRBD2 matches at 11 bases. The length of the CDR3 is 17 residues. The V gene end was trimmed by 3 bases and the J gene end by 2 bases; junction bases not matched to a gene: 8. Germline CDR1 and CDR2: SGHDT and YYEEEE. CDR3 in DNA: TGTGCCAGCAGCTCCGCCGGGACTAGCGGACCCACAGATACGCAGTATTTT. It codes for CASSSAGTSGPTDTQYF.

A few counts support this clonotype. The V gene is TRBV6-5, the J gene TRBJ2-7; 7 bases align to TRBD1. Germline V CDR1 and CDR2: MNHEY, SVGAGI. The CDR3 runs 17 residues. V gave up 2 bases and J gave up 1 base; unmatched junction bases: 11. CDR3 nucleotides: TGTGCCAGCAGTTACAGGACAGGCCCGGGCGGATCCTACGAGCAGTACTTC. This codes for CASSYRTGPGGSYEQYF.

This clonotype was detected ten times or more. The chain recombines TRBV7-8 with TRBJ1-1; D perhaps matches TRBD1 (5 bases). This CDR3 region has 14 residues. Trimming took off 3 bases at V and 4 bases at J, with 12 bases between the two ends. Germline V lookup: CDR1 SGHVS, CDR2 FQNEAQ. The CDR3 DNA reads as TGTGCCAGCAGCTTGAATGGGGGGATCACTGAAGCTTTCTTT. Translating gives CASSLNGGITEAFF.

A few counts support this clonotype. The genes are TRBV11-2 and TRBJ2-5, with 11 bases lining up with TRBD2. The CDR3 is 16 residues long. V was clipped by 2 bases and J by 7 bases; unmatched bases: 9. CDR1 and CDR2 (germline): SGHAT, FQNNGV. As DNA, the CDR3 is TGTGCCAGCAGCTTACAACTAGCGGGAGTCTCGGCGACCCAGTACTTC. Its translation: CASSLQLAGVSATQYF.